The subject of this entry is one TCR beta chain. Its target is not known. The data belong to a study of cytomegalovirus exposure and HLA in healthy donors. Healthy bone marrow donors made up the cohort. With 60 Vbeta and 13 Jbeta primers, the PCR was carried out. Here immunoSEQ multiplex PCR was the method, and the copy in TCRdb shows in-frame clones only, minus some. The sample is made up of some 130,000 clones, and the top ten hold 1.5% to 1.7% of it. Study findings and constraints: Presence/absence comparisons presumed near-even sequencing depth among donors. CMV serostatus was the only recorded immune exposure for donors. Later work associated fewer than 20,000 TCR beta sequences with HLA alleles at 0.05 false discovery rate.

The trim removed 11 bases at V and 5 bases at J, leaving 3 bases unmatched. This CDR3 has 12 residues. V and J are TRBV23-1 and TRBJ1-6; 7 nucleotides agree with TRBD1. TRBV23-1 is an open reading frame whose function is uncertain. The TCR was taken from a woman in her forties in good health and CMV-seronegative. Sample: PBMCs. DNA for the CDR3: TGCGCCTGGGACAGAAATAATTCACCCCTCCACTTT. Translating gives CAWDRNNSPLHF.